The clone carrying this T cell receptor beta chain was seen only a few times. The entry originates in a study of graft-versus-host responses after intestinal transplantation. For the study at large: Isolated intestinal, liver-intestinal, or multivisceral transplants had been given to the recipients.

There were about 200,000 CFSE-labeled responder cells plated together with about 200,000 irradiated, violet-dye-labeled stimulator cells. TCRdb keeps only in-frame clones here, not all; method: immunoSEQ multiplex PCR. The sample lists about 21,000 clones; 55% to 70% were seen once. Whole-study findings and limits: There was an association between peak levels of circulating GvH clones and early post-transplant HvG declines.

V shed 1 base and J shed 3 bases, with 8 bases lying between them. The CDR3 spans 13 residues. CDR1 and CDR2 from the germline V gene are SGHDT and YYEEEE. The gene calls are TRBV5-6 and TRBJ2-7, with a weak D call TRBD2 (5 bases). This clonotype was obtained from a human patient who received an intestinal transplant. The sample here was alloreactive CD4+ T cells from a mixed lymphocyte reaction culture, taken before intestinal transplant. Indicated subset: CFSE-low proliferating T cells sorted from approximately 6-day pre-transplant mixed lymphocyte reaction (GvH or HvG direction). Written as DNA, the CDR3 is TGTGCCAGCAGCTTGATTCGGGGCTACGAGCAGTACTTC. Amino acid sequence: CASSLIRGYEQYF. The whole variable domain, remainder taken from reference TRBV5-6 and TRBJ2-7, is DAGVTQSPTHLIKTRGQQVTLRCSPKSGHDTVSWYQQALGQGPQFIFQYYEEEERQRGNFPDRFSGHQFPNYSSELNVNALLLGDSALYLCASSLIRGYEQYFGPGTRLTVT.